The clone carrying this TCR beta chain was observed a few times. Its antigen is not identified. These data originate in a study of identical twins. Study-level results: Excess twin sharing in beta out-of-frame sequences was weaker.

TCRdb processed the 5' RACE reads anew with MiXCR; each CDR3 protein has one entry. Altogether about 430,000 distinct CDR3 sequences are present, about a fifth being singletons, with the ten largest covering roughly 12%. The V gene lost 0 bases and the J gene lost 7 bases, with 13 bases spanning the gap. Germline V gene data show CDR1 as MNHEY and CDR2 as SVGEGT. The CDR3 is 15 amino acids. Sequenced sample: naive T cells sorted from blood. The rearrangement uses TRBV6-2 or TRBV6-3 and TRBJ1-5, with a possible D match to TRBD1 (5 bases). The TCR sequence derives from a man between 50 and 59 years old in good health. The CDR3 nucleotides are TGTGCCAGCAGTTACTCAGGAGGGGTTAGCCAGCCCCAGCATTTT. Its protein product is CASSYSGGVSQPQHF.